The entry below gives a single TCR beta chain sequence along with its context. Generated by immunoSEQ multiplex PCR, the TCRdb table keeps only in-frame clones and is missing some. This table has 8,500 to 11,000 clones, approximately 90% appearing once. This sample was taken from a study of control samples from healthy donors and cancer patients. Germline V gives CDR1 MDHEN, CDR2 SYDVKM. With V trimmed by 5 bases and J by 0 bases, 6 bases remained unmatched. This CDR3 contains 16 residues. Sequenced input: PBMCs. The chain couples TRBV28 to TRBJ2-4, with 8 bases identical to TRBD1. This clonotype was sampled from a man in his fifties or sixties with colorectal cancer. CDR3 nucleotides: TGTGCCAGCAGTATGACAGGGGCTCTAGCCAAAAACATTCAGTACTTC. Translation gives CASSMTGALAKNIQYF.